These 18 T cell receptor beta chains were all obtained from the same sample, sequenced in a study of blood T cell repertoires in COVID-19. Assay: immunoSEQ multiplex PCR; the TCRdb copy retains only in-frame clones and omits some. Among 300,000 to 450,000 clones, 80% to 90% were seen once, and the ten largest hold around 1%. The sample consisted of PBMCs or T cells enriched from blood (not recorded which). All receptors derive from a man younger than 35 who had recovered from COVID-19.

The gene calls are TRBV2 and TRBJ1-1, with TRBD1 matching 7 bases. The V and J ends lost 3 bases and 5 bases, in that order; junction bases with no gene match: 15. The CDR3 is 17 amino acids. The germline gives CDR1 SNHLY, CDR2 FYNNEI. DNA for the CDR3: TGTGCCAGCAGTGACCCGGGGACAGTCCGATTCGGGACTGAAGCTTTCTTT. It is translated as CASSDPGTVRFGTEAFF.

The chain joins TRBV2 to TRBJ2-1, with TRBD2 matching over 10 bases. This CDR3 is built from 15 residues. Germline loops: CDR1 SNHLY, CDR2 FYNNEI. The ends lost 4 bases at V and 7 bases at J; junction bases unmatched: 7. CDR3 in DNA: TGTGCCAGCAGTGTTGAACTAGCGGGGAGAAATGAGCAGTTCTTC. It yields the protein CASSVELAGRNEQFF.

The V call is TRBV4-2, the J call TRBJ2-1, with D hard to call. CDR1 LGHNA and CDR2 YNFKEQ come from the germline V gene. Trimming took 1 base from V and 3 from J, leaving 7 bases between them. This CDR3 comprises 14 residues. The CDR3 DNA follows: TGTGCCAGCAGCCAAGGCCTACTCTACAATGAGCAGTTCTTC. This translates into CASSQGLLYNEQFF.

The chain joins TRBV7-9 to TRBJ2-7; weak D call: TRBD1 (6 bases). CDR1 SEHNR and CDR2 FQNEAQ come from the germline V gene (reference sequence). V was shortened by 3 bases and J by 2 bases, with 23 bases between the two germline ends. This CDR3 is 18 amino acids long. CDR3: CASSFGDRSRTIPYEQYF. CDR3 in DNA: TGTGCCAGCAGCTTCGGAGACAGGAGCCGAACGATCCCCTACGAGCAGTACTTC. Together with reference TRBV7-9 and TRBJ2-7, the CDR3 gives the full variable domain: DTGVSQNPRHKITKRGQNVTFRCDPISEHNRLYWYRQTLGQGPEFLTYFQNEAQLEKSRLLSDRFSAERPKGSFSTLEIQRTEQGDSAMYLCASSFGDRSRTIPYEQYFGPGTRLTVT.

This clone has only a few counts. The CDR3 is CSAKQGTGNYGYTF. In DNA form, the CDR3 reads TGCAGCGCCAAACAGGGGACAGGGAACTATGGCTACACCTTC. This sequence joins TRBV29-1 and TRBJ1-2; 9 bases map to TRBD1. CDR3 length equals 14 residues. Germline trimming cut 7 bases from V and 2 bases from J; bases unmatched to any gene: 8. Looked up from germline, CDR1 is SQVTM and CDR2 is ANQGSEA.

V is TRBV5-1 and J is TRBJ2-7; D unresolved. Trimming stripped 7 bases from V and 0 bases from J, with 14 bases between. The germline gives CDR1 SGHRS, CDR2 YFSETQ. The CDR3 covers 14 residues. The CDR3 sequence is CASGKRPSSYEQYF. In DNA, the CDR3 is TGCGCCAGCGGCAAGAGACCTAGCTCCTACGAGCAGTACTTC. Full variable domain (remainder filled in from reference TRBV5-1 and TRBJ2-7): KAGVTQTPRYLIKTRGQQVTLSCSPISGHRSVSWYQQTPGQGLQFLFEYFSETQRNKGNFPGRFSGRQFSNSRSEMNVSTLELGDSALYLCASGKRPSSYEQYFGPGTRLTVT.

This chain uses TRBV6-4 with TRBJ1-1; 7 bases are shared with TRBD1. The CDR3 has 14 residues. V was clipped by 6 bases and J by 1 base; unmatched bases: 5. Germline V gives CDR1 MRHNA, CDR2 SNTAGT. CDR3 sequence (DNA): TGTGCCAGCAGCTCCGGGACAGCGAACACTGAAGCTTTCTTT. Translated, it gives CASSSGTANTEAFF.

The chain combines TRBV5-1 with TRBJ2-4, with TRBD1 identical over 8 bases. The CDR3 sequence is 17 residues long. CDR1 and CDR2 from the germline V gene are SGHRS and YFSETQ. J was trimmed by 0 bases and V by 4 bases; bases with no gene match: 9. Here the CDR3 DNA reads TGCGCCAGCAGCCAGGGGGCGACAGGTTTAGCCAAAAACATTCAGTACTTC. This translates into CASSQGATGLAKNIQYF.

V and J are TRBV27 and TRBJ1-6, with a tentative D call TRBD1 (5 bases). V was trimmed by 6 bases and J by 8 bases, leaving 14 bases between them. Germline V gene lookup returns CDR1 MNHEY and CDR2 SMNVEV (reference sequence). This CDR3 is 14 amino acids long. In DNA form, the CDR3 reads TGTGCCAGCAGACTGAACTCGGGGGATTCACCCCTCCACTTT. Residues: CASRLNSGDSPLHF.

The DNA of the CDR3 is TGTGCCAGCAGCGTTAGCGGGTACAATGAGCAGTTCTTC. It is translated as CASSVSGYNEQFF. V is TRBV5-4 and J is TRBJ2-1, with 7 positions matching TRBD2. Germline V gene sequence: CDR1 SGHNT, CDR2 YYREEE (reference sequence). The CDR3 length is 13 residues. Trimming cost V 4 bases and J 4 bases; bases outside gene matches: 2.

The table lists this clone with a count of one. The chain uses TRBV30 and TRBJ2-1; TRBD2 matches at 11 bases. CDR1 GTSNPN and CDR2 SVGIG come from the germline V gene (reference sequence). CDR3 length equals 14 residues. V lost 5 bases to trimming and J lost 4 bases; unmatched junction nucleotides: 4. The CDR3 DNA reads as TGTGCCTGGGAAATAGCGGGAGGGTACAATGAGCAGTTCTTC. This codes for CAWEIAGGYNEQFF.

This chain joins TRBV5-4 and TRBJ1-6, with D hard to call. Trimming took off 2 bases at V and 7 bases at J, with 13 bases between the two ends. This CDR3 spans 15 amino acids. CDR1 is SGHNT, CDR2 YYREEE, per germline (reference sequence). As DNA, the CDR3 is TGTGCCAGCAGCTTACTGGGGAGAGAGAATTCACCCCTCCACTTT. This translates into CASSLLGRENSPLHF.

J is TRBJ2-1 and V is TRBV7-3, with D perhaps matching TRBD2 (7 bases). This CDR3 is 15 amino acids long. Germline assignment: CDR1 SGHTA and CDR2 FQGTGA. V lost 6 bases, J lost 6 bases, and 18 bases lay in between. The CDR3 reads CASSPGGRVSNEQFF. The CDR3 DNA follows: TGTGCCAGCAGTCCGGGGGGCCGTGTTTCCAATGAGCAGTTCTTC.

This rearrangement joins TRBV11-3 to TRBJ2-1; TRBD2 matches 14 bases. Trimming removed 6 bases from V and 4 bases from J; junction bases left unmatched: 5. This CDR3 is 16 amino acids long. Germline CDR1 SGHNT, CDR2 YENEEA. CDR3 nucleotides: TGTGCCAGCAGGACTAGCGGGAGGGATGAATACAATGAGCAGTTCTTC. Protein sequence: CASRTSGRDEYNEQFF.

J is TRBJ2-1 and V is TRBV15; D is perhaps TRBD2 (6 bases). CDR3 size: 15 residues. V was cut by 6 bases and J by 6 bases, with 18 bases left in between. Germline V gene data show CDR1 as LNHNV and CDR2 as YYDKDF (reference sequence). CDR3 in DNA: TGTGCCACCAGGTCCGGGACTGGTCGTCGCAATGAGCAGTTCTTC. It specifies CATRSGTGRRNEQFF.

The rearrangement uses TRBV4-2 and TRBJ1-5; possible D gene TRBD1, 5 bases. This CDR3 has 12 amino acids. V was pared by 1 base and J by 9 bases, with 7 bases between. In germline, CDR1 is LGHNA, CDR2 YNFKEQ. This CDR3 reads CASSQGGAPQHF. For the CDR3, the DNA is TGTGCCAGCAGCCAAGGCGGGGCGCCCCAGCATTTT.

This clone came up once. The J gene is TRBJ1-3, the V gene TRBV7-9; the D is unclear. V lost 8 bases to trimming and J lost 2 bases, with 7 bases between them. Germline CDR1 reads SEHNR; CDR2 reads FQNEAQ (reference sequence). The CDR3 has 12 amino acids. CDR3 in DNA: TGTGCCAGCTCTGAGGCTGGAAACACCATATATTTT. Protein: CASSEAGNTIYF.

J is TRBJ1-2 and V is TRBV7-9, with D possibly matching TRBD1 (5 bases). Germline loops: CDR1 SEHNR, CDR2 FQNEAQ (reference sequence). Deletions cut 5 bases from V and 1 base from J, with 11 bases between. This CDR3 has 14 residues. CDR3 sequence: CASSRTDSNYGYTF. CDR3 coding DNA: TGTGCCAGCAGCCGAACCGACAGTAACTATGGCTACACCTTC.